Shown below are 22 T cell receptor beta chains from a single sample sequenced in a study of Ad26.COV2.S vaccination and SARS-CoV-2 variants. Specified treatment: around 19 received Ad26.COV2.S at low or high dose, single or two shots; a few received placebo; per-sample allocation not given. Sampling occurred on day 63 after the first vaccine or placebo injection. TCRdb keeps only in-frame clones here, not all; method: immunoSEQ multiplex PCR. Of 200,000 to 300,000 clones listed, roughly 85% are singletons. Sequencing used peripheral blood, obtained in a trial of Ad26.COV2.S vaccine versus placebo. The source of these receptors is a person aged 18-60 years who received the Ad26.COV2.S COVID-19 vaccine or a placebo.

DNA of the CDR3: TGCGCCAGCAGCCCCCGACAGGGGGCAACCTACAATGAGCAGTTCTTC. Protein product: CASSPRQGATYNEQFF. The V and J genes are TRBV5-1 and TRBJ2-1, with 10 positions matching TRBD1. The V and J ends lost 4 bases and 2 bases, in that order; junction bases with no gene match: 6. CDR1 and CDR2 (germline): SGHRS, YFSETQ. The CDR3 is made up of 16 amino acids.

The sample holds a few counts of this clone. J is TRBJ2-3 and V is TRBV4-3; 11 bases are a match to TRBD2. V dropped 0 bases and J dropped 6; count of bases not matched to a gene: 5. Germline CDR1 LGHNA, CDR2 YSLEER. CDR3 length: 16 residues. The CDR3 sequence is CASSQDLAGGPDTQYF. DNA for the CDR3: TGCGCCAGCAGCCAAGATTTAGCGGGAGGGCCGGATACGCAGTATTTT.

This clone showed up just once. The chain employs TRBV9 and TRBJ1-5; no definite D call. The germline CDR1 and CDR2 sequences are SGDLS and YYNGEE. This CDR3 comprises 14 residues. Trimming removed 2 bases from V and 3 bases from J, with 9 bases in between. The CDR3 sequence: CASSVGSANQPQHF. The DNA for the CDR3 is TGTGCCAGCAGCGTCGGGTCTGCCAATCAGCCCCAGCATTTT.

This chain connects TRBV27 to TRBJ2-7, with 7 bases identical to TRBD1. With V trimmed by 4 bases and J by 0 bases, 9 bases remained unmatched. Germline CDR1 MNHEY, CDR2 SMNVEV (reference sequence). CDR3 length equals 16 residues. The CDR3 spells CASSSITGQSSYEQYF. The CDR3 DNA follows: TGTGCCAGCAGTTCCATAACGGGACAGAGCTCCTACGAGCAGTACTTC.

Note on this clone: At the DNA level, this CDR3 is encoded by other sequences in the same sample as well. V usage is TRBV6-2 or TRBV6-3 and J usage is TRBJ2-3, with D possibly being TRBD2 (6 bases). This CDR3 contains 15 residues. The germline V gene encodes CDR1 MNHEY and CDR2 SVGEGT. Trimming took 6 bases from V and 0 from J, leaving 13 bases between them. DNA for the CDR3: TGTGCCAGCAGGCCTTCCGGGACTAGCACAGATACGCAGTATTTT. Translated, it gives CASRPSGTSTDTQYF.

The rearrangement links TRBV6-2 or TRBV6-3 to TRBJ1-5, with D unresolved. Germline CDR1 is MNHEY and CDR2 is SVGEGT. This CDR3 has 12 residues. V was shortened by 3 bases and J by 4 bases, with 4 bases between the two germline ends. The CDR3 sequence is CASSYLNQPQHF. CDR3 nucleotide sequence: TGTGCCAGCAGTTATTTGAATCAGCCCCAGCATTTT.

The V and J genes are TRBV7-2 and TRBJ1-4; the D is unclear. The V and J ends lost 1 base and 8 bases respectively, with 14 bases between them. The germline gives CDR1 SGHTA, CDR2 FQGNSA. This CDR3 is built from 15 residues. The CDR3 loop reads CASSLGQPPGEKLFF. Written as DNA, the CDR3 is TGTGCCAGCAGCTTAGGGCAGCCTCCGGGGGAAAAACTGTTTTTT.

The chain couples TRBV19 to TRBJ1-5; D is unresolved. V gave up 3 bases and J gave up 0 bases, with 6 bases separating them. CDR3 length: 14 residues. Per germline, CDR1 LNHDA and CDR2 SQIVND (reference sequence). In DNA form, the CDR3 reads TGTGCCAGTAGTATGTCATATAGCAATCAGCCCCAGCATTTT. Protein: CASSMSYSNQPQHF. Filled out from reference TRBV19 and TRBJ1-5, the complete variable domain reads DGGITQSPKYLFRKEGQNVTLSCEQNLNHDAMYWYRQDPGQGLRLIYYSQIVNDFQKGDIAEGYSVSREKKESFPLTVTSAQKNPTAFYLCASSMSYSNQPQHFGDGTRLSIL.

V and J are TRBV19 and TRBJ1-2; D remains ambiguous. CDR1 is LNHDA and CDR2 is SQIVND in the germline V gene (reference sequence). Trimming took 4 bases from V and 4 from J, leaving 10 bases between them. The length of the CDR3 is 13 residues. CDR3 sequence (DNA): TGTGCCAGTAGTAGCGCAGAACTCTATGGCTACACCTTC. Its translation: CASSSAELYGYTF.

The chain employs TRBV7-9 and TRBJ2-6; perhaps TRBD2 as D (6 bases). With 3 bases removed from V and 0 bases from J, the gap between germline ends came to 18 bases. This CDR3 has 19 residues. CDR1 and CDR2 (germline): SEHNR, FQNEAQ (reference sequence). The CDR3 bases are TGTGCCAGCAGCTTGAAACGGAGGGGACCGAGCTCTGGGGCCAACGTCCTGACTTTC. Translating it yields CASSLKRRGPSSGANVLTF.

This chain connects TRBV7-9 to TRBJ2-3, with D uncertain. The V end was cut by 5 bases, the J end by 3 bases, with 15 bases between. Per germline, CDR1 SEHNR and CDR2 FQNEAQ (reference sequence). The length of the CDR3 is 15 residues. CDR3 coding DNA: TGTGCCAGCAGCAAGAAGATAGGCGGTACAGATACGCAGTATTTT. Its protein product is CASSKKIGGTDTQYF.

The V and J genes are TRBV5-4 and TRBJ1-2; perhaps TRBD1 as D (5 bases). V lost 1 base to trimming and J lost 4 bases, with 11 bases between them. CDR3 length equals 14 residues. Germline values: CDR1 SGHNT, CDR2 YYREEE (reference sequence). CDR3 region: CASSLKGMSYGYTF. The CDR3 bases are TGTGCCAGCAGCTTGAAGGGGATGAGCTATGGCTACACCTTC.

This clone occurred once. V and J are TRBV5-1 and TRBJ2-1; tentatively, D is TRBD1 or TRBD2 (5 bases each). Germline values: CDR1 SGHRS, CDR2 YFSETQ. Between the trimmed V and J ends, which lost 1 base and 2 bases, there was a span of 10 bases. This CDR3 region has 15 residues. The CDR3 DNA sequence: TGCGCCAGCAGCTTGACCGGGGCAACCTACAATGAGCAGTTCTTC. Translation: CASSLTGATYNEQFF.

This clone was found a few times. V and J are TRBV7-9 and TRBJ1-3; D might be TRBD1 (6 bases). Trimming pared 0 bases from V and 0 bases from J, leaving 12 bases between. Germline V gene data show CDR1 as SEHNR and CDR2 as FQNEAQ (reference sequence). CDR3 length: 17 amino acids. CDR3 in DNA: TGTGCCAGCAGCTTAGCGCTTCAGGGGATCTCTGGAAACACCATATATTTT. Its protein is CASSLALQGISGNTIYF.

The V call is TRBV4-3, the J call TRBJ2-3, with 11 bases matching TRBD2. Germline V CDR1 and CDR2: LGHNA, YSLEER. V trimming: 3 bases; J trimming: 2 bases; junction bases outside the gene matches: 7. The CDR3 covers 17 residues. CDR3 sequence: CASSQILAGALTDTQYF. The DNA for the CDR3 is TGCGCCAGCAGCCAGATACTAGCGGGGGCGCTCACAGATACGCAGTATTTT.

CDR3 residues: CASSLEGGGQPQHF. In DNA form, the CDR3 reads TGTGCCAGCAGCTTAGAAGGGGGAGGGCAGCCCCAGCATTTT. The chain has TRBV7-8 and TRBJ1-5; D may be TRBD1 (6 bases). The germline V gene has CDR1 SGHVS and CDR2 FQNEAQ. The CDR3 extends over 14 amino acids. Trimming took off 1 base at V and 7 bases at J, with 11 bases between the two ends.

CDR3 protein: CASSIDGGETQYF. CDR3 nucleotide sequence: TGTGCCAGCAGTATAGATGGTGGAGAGACCCAGTACTTC. The V gene is TRBV6-5, the J gene TRBJ2-5; D is unresolved. Germline-derived CDR1 and CDR2 are MNHEY and SVGAGI. The CDR3 has 13 residues. V lost 5 bases, J lost 4 bases, and 11 bases lay in between.

The chain is built from TRBV11-3 and TRBJ2-5; TRBD2 aligns across 8 bases. Germline assignment: CDR1 SGHNT and CDR2 YENEEA. Trimming cost V 4 bases and J 5 bases; bases outside gene matches: 6. This CDR3 region has 14 residues. CDR3 protein: CASSSGGAGETQYF. The CDR3 coding sequence is TGTGCCAGCAGCTCCGGGGGGGCAGGGGAGACCCAGTACTTC.

This clone occurred once. The genes are TRBV6-5 and TRBJ2-7, with 7 bases matching TRBD1. Trimming at V came to 6 bases and at J to 4 bases, leaving 3 bases not matched to a gene. CDR3 length equals 12 residues. Per the germline V gene, CDR1 is MNHEY and CDR2 is SVGAGI. In DNA form, the CDR3 reads TGTGCCAGCAGAGGCAGGGGGTACGAGCAGTACGTC. Translating gives CASRGRGYEQYV.

The chain has TRBV4-1 and TRBJ1-3; D remains ambiguous. Per the germline V gene, CDR1 is MGHRA and CDR2 is YSYEKL. This CDR3 region has 16 residues. Trimming shortened V by 0 bases and J by 0 bases, and 9 bases separated the two germline ends. CDR3 DNA sequence: TGCGCCAGCAGCCAAGATGACGGTCACTCTGGAAACACCATATATTTT. Its protein product is CASSQDDGHSGNTIYF.

In its sample, this clone was seen once. The chain has TRBV25-1 and TRBJ1-2, with D unclear. From germline, CDR1 is MGHDK and CDR2 SYGVNS. The V gene lost 5 bases and the J gene lost 8 bases, with 12 bases spanning the gap. This CDR3 comprises 12 residues. CDR3 sequence reads: CASSRFSVGYTF. CDR3 nucleotide sequence: TGTGCCAGCAGTAGATTCTCAGTAGGCTACACCTTC.

The count of this clone is one. This rearrangement joins TRBV3-1 (or the pseudogene TRBV3-2) to TRBJ1-2; TRBD1 might be the D (6 bases). V was pared by 2 bases and J by 2 bases, with 9 bases between. This CDR3 is built from 14 residues. CDR1 is LGHDT, CDR2 YNNKEL, per germline (reference sequence). The CDR3 here is CASSQNRDNYGYTF. CDR3 DNA: TGTGCCAGCAGCCAAAACAGGGACAACTATGGCTACACCTTC.